Shown below are 10 T cell receptor beta chains from a single sample sequenced in a study of control samples from healthy donors and cancer patients (dated by TCRdb to about 2020). Library preparation used the immunoSEQ multiplex PCR assay. The immuneACCESS repertoire file appears here via TCRdb, limited to in-frame rearrangements. These files lack a portion of the clones; in checked studies, under half of the deficit traces to unresolved V genes, and the cause of the others is not known. The sample yields 96,000 or so clones; more than 85% were counted once. The ten top clones hold 8% of the sample. The sequenced sample was blood. The receptor source for this set is a young man in good health.

Comment on this clone: An end of the junction does not agree with germline; a read error may underlie this. The rearrangement joins TRBV27 to TRBJ2-3; TRBD1 or TRBD2 may be the D gene (6 bases each). The CDR3 totals 15 residues. Germline lookup yields CDR1 MNHEY and CDR2 SMNVEV (reference sequence). The CDR3 spells CASGFRGVQADTQYF. Here the CDR3 DNA reads TGTGCCAGCGGTTTTAGGGGGGTCCAAGCAGATACGCAGTATTTT.

J is TRBJ1-1 and V is TRBV9; D perhaps matches TRBD1 (5 bases). The CDR3 contains 17 residues. In germline, CDR1 is SGDLS, CDR2 YYNGEE. V lost 4 bases, J lost 0 bases, and 19 bases lay in between. CDR3 loop: CASSPGGGARLNTEAFF. The CDR3 DNA sequence: TGTGCCAGCAGCCCCGGCGGAGGGGCGAGGTTGAACACTGAAGCTTTCTTT.

The chain employs TRBV29-1 and TRBJ2-1, with unresolved D. This CDR3 is built from 14 residues. V shed 5 bases and J shed 0 bases, with 11 bases lying between them. CDR1 and CDR2 (germline): SQVTM, ANQGSEA. The CDR3 sequence is CSVSRGSSYNEQFF. The CDR3 nucleotides read TGCAGCGTTTCTCGAGGAAGCTCCTACAATGAGCAGTTCTTC.

CDR3 DNA: TGTGCCAGTAGTATAAGCAGTCGTACTGAAGCTTTCTTT. It translates to CASSISSRTEAFF. This chain links TRBV19 with TRBJ1-1, with D hard to call. V was cut by 2 bases and J by 5 bases, with 9 bases left in between. CDR1 and CDR2 (germline): LNHDA, SQIVND (reference sequence). The CDR3 has 13 amino acids.

Notes on this clone: The same CDR3 is also encoded by other DNA sequences in this sample. The V and J genes are TRBV5-1 and TRBJ1-5; no definite D call. CDR3 length equals 15 residues. V lost 2 bases to trimming and J lost 4 bases, with 13 bases between them. Germline lookup yields CDR1 SGHRS and CDR2 YFSETQ. CDR3: CASSLDPGSNQPQHF. CDR3 DNA: TGCGCCAGCAGCTTAGATCCGGGGTCAAATCAGCCCCAGCATTTT.

The V call is TRBV3-1 (or the pseudogene TRBV3-2), the J call TRBJ2-2; 13 bases agree with TRBD2. Germline CDR1 LGHDT, CDR2 YNNKEL (reference sequence). The J segment lost 4 bases and the V segment lost 4 bases, leaving 6 bases of the junction unmatched. CDR3 size: 17 residues. The CDR3 sequence is CASSRWTSGRFTGELFF. The DNA for the CDR3 is TGTGCCAGCAGCCGGTGGACTAGCGGGAGATTCACCGGGGAGCTGTTTTTT.

This chain uses TRBV5-8 with TRBJ2-6; 8 bases align to TRBD1. CDR1 and CDR2 from the germline V gene are SGHTS and YDEGEE. This CDR3 contains 17 residues. V trimming: 0 bases; J trimming: 0 bases; junction bases outside the gene matches: 2. The CDR3 coding sequence is TGTGCCAGCAGCTTGGGACAGGGGCTCTCTGGGGCCAACGTCCTGACTTTC. It specifies CASSLGQGLSGANVLTF.

This chain links TRBV27 with TRBJ1-4, with unresolved D. CDR3 size: 16 residues. Germline CDR1 reads MNHEY; CDR2 reads SMNVEV (reference sequence). Between the trimmed V and J ends, which lost 2 bases and 8 bases, there was a span of 18 bases. The CDR3 DNA reads as TGTGCCAGCAGTTTAGCCGGGAACCCCATCGGGGAAAAACTGTTTTTT. Residues: CASSLAGNPIGEKLFF.

The chain is built from TRBV30 and TRBJ1-2; tentatively, D is TRBD1 (5 bases). This CDR3 is 12 amino acids long. V lost 7 bases, J lost 0 bases, and 9 bases lay in between. The V gene's germline CDR1 is GTSNPN and CDR2 SVGIG (reference sequence). The CDR3 loop is CASRQTNYGYTF. CDR3 sequence (DNA): TGTGCCTCGCGACAGACTAACTATGGCTACACCTTC.

The chain links TRBV19 to TRBJ2-1; a weak D match, TRBD1 (5 bases). This CDR3 spans 15 amino acids. V shed 3 bases and J shed 2 bases, with 11 bases lying between them. Germline V CDR1 and CDR2: LNHDA, SQIVND (reference sequence). The CDR3 loop is CASSIGRATYNEQFF. CDR3 nucleotide sequence: TGTGCCAGTAGTATTGGCAGGGCCACCTACAATGAGCAGTTCTTC. Full variable domain (rest looked up from reference TRBV19 and TRBJ2-1): DGGITQSPKYLFRKEGQNVTLSCEQNLNHDAMYWYRQDPGQGLRLIYYSQIVNDFQKGDIAEGYSVSREKKESFPLTVTSAQKNPTAFYLCASSIGRATYNEQFFGPGTRLTVL.